This T cell receptor beta chain was sequenced for a study of T cells after yellow fever vaccination. Study overall: Preparation used SMART-Seq v4 Ultra Low Input for the low-cell-number fractions.

Template switching with 5'RACE generated the TCR cDNA and added a universal primer site and UMIs. TCRdb analysed the 5' RACE reads with MiXCR anew, one entry per CDR3 protein. The table shows about 45,000 distinct CDR3 sequences, with 6.8% occurring only once. Germline CDR1 and CDR2: SEHNR and FQNEAQ (reference sequence). There are 15 residues in the CDR3. V lost 1 base and J lost 2, with 12 bases in between. This clonotype showed up many times. The source material was CD8+ T cells not binding an NS4B(214-222) dextramer, sorted from PBMCs, sampled 45 days after the yellow fever booster vaccination. The chain recombines TRBV7-9 with TRBJ2-7; D is unclear. The sequence was obtained from a man aged 30 to 39 who received the YFV17D yellow fever vaccine. CDR3 DNA sequence: TGTGCCAGCAGCTTAGTGGGCAGATATACCTACGAGCAGTACTTC. Protein product: CASSLVGRYTYEQYF. Based on the CDR3 plus reference TRBV7-9 and TRBJ2-7, the full variable domain is DTGVSQNPRHKITKRGQNVTFRCDPISEHNRLYWYRQTLGQGPEFLTYFQNEAQLEKSRLLSDRFSAERPKGSFSTLEIQRTEQGDSAMYLCASSLVGRYTYEQYFGPGTRLTVT.